The clone carrying this T cell receptor (beta chain) was detected many times. Its antigen is as yet unknown. The record originates from a study of T cell repertoires in cytomegalovirus infection. General study results and limits: CMV-specific TCR beta clonotypes restricted by HLA-C were the ones dominating the ex vivo response. Carriers of CMV and the relevant HLA type were discriminated by public TCR beta frequency.

TCRdb analysed the reads with MiXCR anew, one entry per CDR3 protein. The table includes some 900,000 distinct CDR3 sequences, 30% to 35% detected once. The CDR3 is 17 residues long. Germline lookup yields CDR1 SEHNR and CDR2 FQNEAQ (reference sequence). With V trimmed by 4 bases and J by 2 bases, 8 bases remained unmatched. This receptor was identified in a human donor in good health (CMV status not recorded). Some clones in this sample may be carry-over from other donors' samples. The specimen was cultured CD8+ T cells from PBMCs, collected from culture after CMV antigen stimulation. This chain connects TRBV7-9 to TRBJ2-6, with 7 bases that match TRBD1. CDR3 nucleotide sequence: TGTGCCAGCAGCTCCCCAGGGGGAGTGACTGGGGCCAACGTCCTGACTTTC. It specifies CASSSPGGVTGANVLTF.